The 8 T cell receptor beta chains below were found in one sample sequenced in a study of blood T cell repertoires in COVID-19. Assay used: immunoSEQ multiplex PCR; TCRdb lists only in-frame clones, some missing. Of around 340,000 clones in the sample, roughly 89% were seen once. Sequenced input: peripheral blood. The source is a woman aged 60-75 years with COVID-19, enrolled during active disease.

This clone has a handful of counts. The chain employs TRBV14 and TRBJ1-1; D not certain. Looked up from germline, CDR1 is SGHDN and CDR2 is FVKESK. With 5 bases removed from V and 1 base from J, the gap between germline ends came to 14 bases. This CDR3 has 15 amino acids. DNA for the CDR3: TGTGCCAGCAGCGGGCTCTGGAACAAGAACACTGAAGCTTTCTTT. Its translation is CASSGLWNKNTEAFF.

This sequence joins TRBV30 and TRBJ1-1, with D perhaps matching TRBD1 (6 bases). The CDR3 is made up of 13 amino acids. Deletions cut 4 bases from V and 3 bases from J, with 12 bases between. Germline V lookup: CDR1 GTSNPN, CDR2 SVGIG (reference sequence). The CDR3 loop reads CAWMGRGYTEAFF. The CDR3 DNA is TGTGCCTGGATGGGCAGGGGCTACACTGAAGCTTTCTTT. The full variable domain, rest sourced from reference TRBV30 and TRBJ1-1, is SQTIHQWPATLVQPVGSPLSLECTVEGTSNPNLYWYRQAAGRGLQLLFYSVGIGQISSEVPQNLSASRPQDRQFILSSKKLLLSDSGFYLCAWMGRGYTEAFFGQGTRLTVV.

The chain couples TRBV5-1 to TRBJ1-1; D not resolved. The CDR3 has 14 residues. In germline, CDR1 is SGHRS, CDR2 YFSETQ. Between the trimmed V and J ends, which lost 1 base and 0 bases, there was a span of 7 bases. CDR3 amino acids: CASSLNPMNTEAFF. CDR3 sequence (DNA): TGCGCCAGCAGCTTGAACCCTATGAACACTGAAGCTTTCTTT.

V is TRBV2 and J is TRBJ1-5; D is undetermined. The length of the CDR3 is 15 residues. The V gene lost 2 bases and the J gene lost 0 bases, with 8 bases spanning the gap. The germline V gene encodes CDR1 SNHLY and CDR2 FYNNEI. The CDR3 loop is CASSELSSSNQPQHF. In DNA form, the CDR3 reads TGTGCCAGCAGTGAACTGTCCAGTAGCAATCAGCCCCAGCATTTT.

The chain couples TRBV19 to TRBJ1-4; 8 bases match TRBD1. Germline V gene sequence: CDR1 LNHDA, CDR2 SQIVND (reference sequence). The CDR3 has 14 residues. J gave up 5 bases and V 6 bases, and 5 bases lay outside the gene matches. The CDR3 DNA sequence: TGTGCCAGTAGGACAGGGGATCGAAATGAAAAACTGTTTTTT. This codes for CASRTGDRNEKLFF.

The chain employs TRBV5-1 and TRBJ2-1, with D possibly TRBD2 on 6 matching bases. Germline-derived CDR1 and CDR2 are SGHRS and YFSETQ. This CDR3 has 14 residues. Trimming removed 6 bases at V and 5 bases at J, with 15 bases between. The CDR3 DNA sequence: TGCGCCAGCACCGGGGGTTTTTACGACAATGAGCAGTTCTTC. This codes for CASTGGFYDNEQFF.

This chain connects TRBV6-5 to TRBJ1-5; TRBD1 matches at 10 bases. J was trimmed by 4 bases and V by 8 bases; bases with no gene match: 5. Germline V gene lookup returns CDR1 MNHEY and CDR2 SVGAGI. CDR3 length: 14 amino acids. Here the CDR3 DNA reads TGTGCCAGCGCAAGACAGGGGGCAAATCAGCCCCAGCATTTT. As protein: CASARQGANQPQHF.

The J gene is TRBJ1-2, the V gene TRBV7-2; tentatively, D is TRBD1 (6 bases). This CDR3 comprises 15 residues. The V and J ends lost 5 bases and 4 bases respectively, with 17 bases between them. The germline gives CDR1 SGHTA, CDR2 FQGNSA. CDR3 DNA sequence: TGTGCCAGCAGCCCCCGACAGGCTAGAGGCTATGGCTACACCTTC. It yields the protein CASSPRQARGYGYTF. The full variable domain, rest sourced from reference TRBV7-2 and TRBJ1-2, is GAGVSQSPSNKVTEKGKDVELRCDPISGHTALYWYRQSLGQGLEFLIYFQGNSAPDKSGLPSDRFSAERTGGSVSTLTIQRTQQEDSAVYLCASSPRQARGYGYTFGSGTRLTVV.